Listed below are T cell receptor beta chains from one sample, sequenced in a study of shared clonotypes between healthy human individuals. The method was immunoSEQ multiplex PCR; TCRdb's version includes in-frame clones alone and lacks a portion of them. The top ten hold approximately 11% of the sample, which has approximately 500,000 clones, over 75% seen once. Sequenced material: PBMCs. These receptors were taken from a woman aged 40 to 50 in good health. Some clones in this sample may be carry-over from other donors' samples. Both conserved end residues are part of each CDR3. Fields, in order: CDR3 length, J gene, V gene, D gene, clone size, CDR3 DNA, CDR3 protein. A D gene is named only where the DNA matches it firmly. Clone size appears in some rows only: once, few, many, or a class for an expanded clone.

length: 14; J: TRBJ2-6; V: TRBV6-5; D: NA; size: NA; DNA: TGTGCCAGCAGTTCCTCAACTGGGGCCAACGTCCTGACTTTC; CDR3: CASSSSTGANVLTF
length: 13; J: TRBJ1-1; V: TRBV4-1; D: NA; size: NA; DNA: TGCGCCAGCAGCCTCGAGCTGAACACTGAAGCTTTCTTT; CDR3: CASSLELNTEAFF
length: 15; J: TRBJ1-1; V: TRBV7-8; D: NA; size: NA; DNA: TGTGCCAGCAGCCTGTGGGGGGGCAGGAACACTGAAGCTTTCTTT; CDR3: CASSLWGGRNTEAFF
length: 16; J: TRBJ2-2; V: TRBV27; D: TRBD2; size: once; DNA: TGTGCCAGCAGTTTACTAGCGGGAGTCGTCACCGGGGAGCTGTTTTTT; CDR3: CASSLLAGVVTGELFF
length: 15; J: TRBJ2-7; V: TRBV18; D: NA; size: once; DNA: TGTGCCAGCTCACCCGAAGCTGGGATCGACTACGAGCAGTACTTC; CDR3: CASSPEAGIDYEQYF
length: 15; J: TRBJ2-7; V: TRBV6-1; D: NA; size: NA; DNA: TGTGCCAGCAGTCCGTTCCGCCAGAGCTCCTACGAGCAGTACTTC; CDR3: CASSPFRQSSYEQYF
length: 16; J: TRBJ2-1; V: TRBV1; D: NA; size: NA; DNA: TGCACCAGCATGCCCCTGGGGACTTACTTCTACAATGAGCAGTTCTTC; CDR3: CTSMPLGTYFYNEQFF
length: 15; J: TRBJ1-1; V: TRBV7-2; D: NA; size: NA; DNA: TGTGCCAGCAGCTTAGGTGGGGGCTATAACACTGAAGCTTTCTTT; CDR3: CASSLGGGYNTEAFF
length: 13; J: TRBJ1-1; V: TRBV6-4; D: NA; size: NA; DNA: TGTGCCAGCAGTGTCGGCCCGAACACTGAAGCTTTCTTT; CDR3: CASSVGPNTEAFF
length: 16; J: TRBJ2-5; V: TRBV4-1; D: NA; size: NA; DNA: TGCGCCAGCAGCCAAGAACCTCGGACAGCCAAGGAGACCCAGTACTTC; CDR3: CASSQEPRTAKETQYF
length: 15; J: TRBJ2-7; V: TRBV4-2; D: NA; size: NA; DNA: TGTGCCAGCAGCCAAGGTGGCAGGGTCACCTACGAGCAGTACTTC; CDR3: CASSQGGRVTYEQYF